The entry below gives a single TCR beta chain sequence along with its context. Its antigen is undetermined. Assay: immunoSEQ multiplex PCR; the TCRdb copy retains only in-frame clones and omits some. The repertoire holds around 400,000 clones, with about nine tenths as singletons. This sample is drawn from a study of Ad26.COV2.S vaccination and SARS-CoV-2 variants. Study at large: Donor was in the COV1001 Ad26.COV2.S trial arm. Dosing was one shot or two shots 56 days apart.

The CDR3 loop spans 14 amino acids. Germline values: CDR1 SGHAT, CDR2 FQNNGV. Trimming pared 5 bases from V and 4 bases from J, leaving 14 bases between. Notes on the study in general: Recipients of vaccine and of placebo showed similar breadth of their non-spike TCR repertoires.

Treatment in this sample: about 20 received Ad26.COV2.S at low or high dose, single or two shots; a few received placebo; per-sample allocation not given. Collection of samples fell on day 63 after the first vaccine or placebo injection. The vaccine delivered Wuhan-strain SARS-CoV-2 spike through an Ad26 vector. This material consisted of peripheral blood, taken in a trial of Ad26.COV2.S vaccine versus placebo. This receptor was obtained from a person between 18 and 65 years old who received the Ad26.COV2.S COVID-19 vaccine or a placebo. The chain combines TRBV11-2 with TRBJ2-5; D uncertain. The CDR3 coding sequence is TGTGCCAGCAGCCCCACGTCAACCCGAGAGACCCAGTACTTC. This translates into CASSPTSTRETQYF.